The rows below give T cell receptor beta chains drawn from one sample of a study of shared clonotypes between healthy human individuals. Using immunoSEQ multiplex PCR, the repertoire was profiled, and TCRdb retains in-frame clones only, with some absent. The sample carries fewer than 550,000 clones, around 79% recorded once. What was sequenced was PBMCs. Source of these receptors: a woman aged 40 to 50 in good health. Some clones in this sample may be carry-over from other donors' samples. Both conserved end residues are part of each CDR3. The D gene is left open where the match is weak. Rows give clone size only sometimes, using once, few, many, or a class for an expanded clone.

d_call: TRBD2; clone_size: .; v_call: TRBV7-6; j_call: TRBJ2-7; cdr3_aa: CASSTLAGGPEQYF; cdr3_nt: TGTGCCAGCAGCACACTAGCGGGAGGGCCCGAGCAGTACTTC
d_call: TRBD1; clone_size: .; v_call: TRBV11-1; j_call: TRBJ2-1; cdr3_aa: CASSPRDRRYNEQFF; cdr3_nt: TGTGCCAGCAGCCCTCGGGACAGGAGATACAATGAGCAGTTCTTC
d_call: .; clone_size: once; v_call: TRBV6-6; j_call: TRBJ2-7; cdr3_aa: CASSSPPSPSSYEQYF; cdr3_nt: TGTGCCAGCAGTTCTCCCCCAAGCCCATCCTCCTACGAGCAGTACTTC
d_call: .; clone_size: .; v_call: TRBV2; j_call: TRBJ1-5; cdr3_aa: CASSDPVNQPQHF; cdr3_nt: TGTGCCAGCAGTGATCCGGTGAATCAGCCCCAGCATTTT
d_call: TRBD2; clone_size: .; v_call: TRBV25-1; j_call: TRBJ2-1; cdr3_aa: CASSDGRGRGYEQFF; cdr3_nt: TGTGCCAGCAGTGATGGGCGCGGGAGAGGATATGAGCAGTTCTTC
d_call: .; clone_size: .; v_call: TRBV30; j_call: TRBJ2-5; cdr3_aa: CAWSVAGEGTLYF; cdr3_nt: TGTGCCTGGAGTGTAGCGGGTGAGGGAACCCTGTACTTC
d_call: TRBD1; clone_size: .; v_call: TRBV30; j_call: TRBJ2-7; cdr3_aa: CAWTDRAPWEQYF; cdr3_nt: TGTGCCTGGACGGACAGGGCCCCCTGGGAGCAGTACTTC
d_call: .; clone_size: .; v_call: TRBV5-1; j_call: TRBJ2-1; cdr3_aa: CASSGGSDDEQFF; cdr3_nt: TGCGCCAGCAGCGGGGGCTCTGACGATGAGCAGTTCTTC
d_call: TRBD2; clone_size: once; v_call: TRBV27; j_call: TRBJ2-7; cdr3_aa: CASSIGLGRYEQYF; cdr3_nt: TGTGCCAGCAGTATCGGACTAGGGCGCTACGAGCAGTACTTC
d_call: TRBD2; clone_size: .; v_call: TRBV11-2; j_call: TRBJ2-7; cdr3_aa: CASSPVAGSGITYEQYF; cdr3_nt: TGTGCCAGCAGCCCAGTAGCGGGAAGCGGGATAACCTACGAGCAGTACTTC
d_call: TRBD2; clone_size: many; v_call: TRBV29-1; j_call: TRBJ2-5; cdr3_aa: CSVWTSGRPRQETQYF; cdr3_nt: TGCAGCGTTTGGACTAGCGGGAGGCCTCGCCAAGAGACCCAGTACTTC
d_call: .; clone_size: .; v_call: TRBV7-2; j_call: TRBJ2-5; cdr3_aa: CASSLALEQTQYF; cdr3_nt: TGTGCCAGCAGCTTAGCGCTCGAACAGACCCAGTACTTC
d_call: .; clone_size: .; v_call: TRBV9; j_call: TRBJ1-6; cdr3_aa: CASSVAGGAVSPLHF; cdr3_nt: TGTGCCAGCAGCGTAGCCGGGGGGGCCGTCTCACCCCTCCACTTT
d_call: .; clone_size: .; v_call: TRBV7-8; j_call: TRBJ2-2; cdr3_aa: CASSLTLQTGELFF; cdr3_nt: TGTGCCAGCAGCTTAACCCTACAAACCGGGGAGCTGTTTTTT
d_call: .; clone_size: .; v_call: TRBV5-1; j_call: TRBJ1-6; cdr3_aa: CASSLLAASTNSPLHF; cdr3_nt: TGCGCCAGCAGCTTGCTCGCAGCCTCAACTAATTCACCCCTCCACTTT
d_call: .; clone_size: once; v_call: TRBV5-4; j_call: TRBJ2-2; cdr3_aa: CASKSYRVGDTGELFF; cdr3_nt: TGTGCCAGTAAATCTTACAGGGTCGGGGACACCGGGGAGCTGTTTTTT
d_call: TRBD2; clone_size: few; v_call: TRBV28; j_call: TRBJ2-1; cdr3_aa: CASSSSSGSSYNEQFF; cdr3_nt: TGTGCCAGCAGTTCCTCAAGCGGGAGCTCCTACAATGAGCAGTTCTTC
d_call: TRBD1; clone_size: .; v_call: TRBV5-6; j_call: TRBJ1-4; cdr3_aa: CASSSDRFGEKLFF; cdr3_nt: TGTGCCAGCAGCTCGGACAGGTTCGGTGAAAAACTGTTTTTT
d_call: TRBD2; clone_size: .; v_call: TRBV7-2; j_call: TRBJ2-7; cdr3_aa: CASSSPTSGRDEQYF; cdr3_nt: TGTGCCAGCAGCTCCCCCACTAGCGGGAGAGACGAGCAGTACTTC
d_call: .; clone_size: .; v_call: TRBV6-6; j_call: TRBJ2-7; cdr3_aa: CASRRGIESYEQYF; cdr3_nt: TGTGCCAGCAGGCGGGGCATCGAGTCCTACGAGCAGTACTTC
d_call: .; clone_size: .; v_call: TRBV6-1; j_call: TRBJ2-7; cdr3_aa: CASTSVYEQYF; cdr3_nt: TGTGCCAGCACGAGCGTGTACGAGCAGTACTTC
d_call: .; clone_size: .; v_call: TRBV19; j_call: TRBJ2-5; cdr3_aa: CASSIASGGLGTQYF; cdr3_nt: TGTGCCAGTAGTATTGCTTCCGGGGGCTTAGGGACCCAGTACTTC
d_call: TRBD2; clone_size: .; v_call: TRBV25-1; j_call: TRBJ2-1; cdr3_aa: CASSDLGLGNYNEQFF; cdr3_nt: TGTGCCAGCAGTGACCTGGGACTAGGAAACTACAATGAGCAGTTCTTC
d_call: TRBD1; clone_size: .; v_call: TRBV5-1; j_call: TRBJ2-3; cdr3_aa: CASGQGADTQYF; cdr3_nt: TGCGCCAGCGGACAGGGGGCCGATACGCAGTATTTT
d_call: TRBD2; clone_size: .; v_call: TRBV7-9; j_call: TRBJ2-1; cdr3_aa: CASSLFGGGAYNEQFF; cdr3_nt: TGTGCCAGCAGCTTATTTGGGGGAGGGGCTTACAATGAGCAGTTCTTC
d_call: TRBD1; clone_size: .; v_call: TRBV7-2; j_call: TRBJ2-7; cdr3_aa: CASSVGVGDRDYEQYF; cdr3_nt: TGTGCCAGCAGCGTTGGGGTGGGGGACAGGGACTACGAGCAGTACTTC
d_call: .; clone_size: .; v_call: TRBV28; j_call: TRBJ2-6; cdr3_aa: CASRVRSGANVLTF; cdr3_nt: TGTGCCAGCAGGGTACGCTCTGGGGCCAACGTCCTGACTTTC
d_call: TRBD1; clone_size: .; v_call: TRBV11-2; j_call: TRBJ1-2; cdr3_aa: CASSLIRDRPNYGYTF; cdr3_nt: TGTGCCAGCAGCTTAATCCGGGACAGGCCTAACTATGGCTACACCTTC
d_call: .; clone_size: few; v_call: TRBV19; j_call: TRBJ2-1; cdr3_aa: CASRLQGRDEQFF; cdr3_nt: TGTGCCAGTAGATTACAAGGACGCGATGAGCAGTTCTTC
d_call: TRBD2; clone_size: .; v_call: TRBV29-1; j_call: TRBJ2-7; cdr3_aa: CSVGASGSYEQYF; cdr3_nt: TGCAGCGTTGGGGCTAGCGGCTCCTACGAGCAGTACTTC
d_call: .; clone_size: .; v_call: TRBV7-3; j_call: TRBJ2-3; cdr3_aa: CASSQGDTQYF; cdr3_nt: TGTGCCAGCAGTCAGGGAGATACGCAGTATTTT
d_call: TRBD1; clone_size: .; v_call: TRBV25-1; j_call: TRBJ1-1; cdr3_aa: CASSDLTGVNTEAFF; cdr3_nt: TGTGCCAGCAGTGACCTGACAGGGGTGAACACTGAAGCTTTCTTT